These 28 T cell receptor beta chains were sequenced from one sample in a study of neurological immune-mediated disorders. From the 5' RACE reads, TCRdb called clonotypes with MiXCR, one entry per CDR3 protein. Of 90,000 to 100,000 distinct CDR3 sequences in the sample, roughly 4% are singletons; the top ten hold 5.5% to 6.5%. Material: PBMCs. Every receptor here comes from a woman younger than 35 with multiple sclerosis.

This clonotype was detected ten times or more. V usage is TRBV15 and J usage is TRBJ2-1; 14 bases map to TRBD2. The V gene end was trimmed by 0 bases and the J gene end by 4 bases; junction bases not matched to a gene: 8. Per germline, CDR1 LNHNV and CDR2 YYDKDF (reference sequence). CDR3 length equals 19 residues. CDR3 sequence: CATSRDQGLAGEKYNEQFF. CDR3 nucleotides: TGTGCCACCAGCAGAGATCAGGGACTAGCGGGAGAGAAATACAATGAGCAGTTCTTC.

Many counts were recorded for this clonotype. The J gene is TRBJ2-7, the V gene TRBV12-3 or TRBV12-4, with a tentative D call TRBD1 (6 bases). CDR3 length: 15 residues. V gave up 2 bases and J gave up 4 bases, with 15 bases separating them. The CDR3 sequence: CASSLIGQMLYEQYF. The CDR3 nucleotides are TGTGCCAGCAGTTTAATAGGACAGATGCTTTACGAGCAGTACTTC.

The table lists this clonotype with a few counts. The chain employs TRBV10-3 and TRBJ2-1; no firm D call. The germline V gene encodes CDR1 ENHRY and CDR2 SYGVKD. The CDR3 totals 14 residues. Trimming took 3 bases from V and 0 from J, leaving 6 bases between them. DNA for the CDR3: TGTGCCATCAGTGATCTGAGCTCCTACAATGAGCAGTTCTTC. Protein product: CAISDLSSYNEQFF.

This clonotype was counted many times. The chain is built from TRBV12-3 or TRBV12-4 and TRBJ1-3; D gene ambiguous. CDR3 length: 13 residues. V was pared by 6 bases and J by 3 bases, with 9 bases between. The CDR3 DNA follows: TGTGCCAGCAGCTCCAAGCTTGGAAACACCATATATTTT. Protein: CASSSKLGNTIYF.

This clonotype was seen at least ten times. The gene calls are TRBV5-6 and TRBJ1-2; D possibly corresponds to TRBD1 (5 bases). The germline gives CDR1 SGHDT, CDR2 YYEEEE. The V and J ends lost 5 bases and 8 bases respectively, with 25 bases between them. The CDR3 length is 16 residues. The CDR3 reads CASSSPPPGIISGYTF. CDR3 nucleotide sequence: TGTGCCAGCAGTTCTCCGCCCCCAGGGATAATATCCGGCTACACCTTC.

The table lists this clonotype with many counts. The CDR3 loop is CATEGAGANVLTF. As DNA, the CDR3 is TGTGCCACCGAGGGCGCTGGGGCCAACGTCCTGACTTTC. The chain links TRBV24-1 to TRBJ2-6, with D perhaps matching TRBD2 (5 bases). The germline V gene has CDR1 KGHDR and CDR2 SFDVKD. The CDR3 length is 13 residues. With 9 bases removed from V and 2 bases from J, the gap between germline ends came to 7 bases.

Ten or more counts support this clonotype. The CDR3 loop is CATSRFPSNQPQHF. The CDR3 DNA reads TGTGCCACCAGCAGGTTCCCAAGTAATCAGCCCCAGCATTTT. The V and J genes are TRBV15 and TRBJ1-5; D gene uncertain. Between the trimmed V and J ends, which lost 3 bases and 4 bases, there was a span of 10 bases. Germline lookup yields CDR1 LNHNV and CDR2 YYDKDF (reference sequence). CDR3 length: 14 amino acids.

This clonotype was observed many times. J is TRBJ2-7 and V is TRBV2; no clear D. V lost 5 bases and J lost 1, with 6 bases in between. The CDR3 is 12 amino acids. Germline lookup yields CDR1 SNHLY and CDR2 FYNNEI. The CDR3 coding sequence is TGTGCCAGCAGTCCCGGTTCCTACGAGCAGTACTTC. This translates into CASSPGSYEQYF.

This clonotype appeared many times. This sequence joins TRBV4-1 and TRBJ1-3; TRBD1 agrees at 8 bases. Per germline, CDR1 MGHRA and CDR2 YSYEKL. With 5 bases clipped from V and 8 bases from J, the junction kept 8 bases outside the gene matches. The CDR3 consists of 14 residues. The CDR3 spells CASSYPGTGDTIYF. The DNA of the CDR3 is TGCGCCAGCAGCTATCCCGGGACAGGAGACACCATATATTTT.

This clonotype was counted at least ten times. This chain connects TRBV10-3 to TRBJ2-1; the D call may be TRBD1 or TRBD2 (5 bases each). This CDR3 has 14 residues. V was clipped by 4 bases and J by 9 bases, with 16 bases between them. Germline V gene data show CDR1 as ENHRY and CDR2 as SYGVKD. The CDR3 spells CAISGSGAGTEQFF. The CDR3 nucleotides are TGTGCCATCAGTGGGAGCGGAGCAGGGACTGAGCAGTTCTTC.

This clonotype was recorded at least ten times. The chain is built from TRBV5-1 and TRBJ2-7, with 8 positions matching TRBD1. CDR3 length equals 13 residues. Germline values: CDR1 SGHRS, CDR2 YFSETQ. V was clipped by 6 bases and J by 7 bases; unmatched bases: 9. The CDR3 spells CASTETGVDEQYF. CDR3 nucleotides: TGCGCCAGCACCGAGACAGGGGTGGATGAGCAGTACTTC.

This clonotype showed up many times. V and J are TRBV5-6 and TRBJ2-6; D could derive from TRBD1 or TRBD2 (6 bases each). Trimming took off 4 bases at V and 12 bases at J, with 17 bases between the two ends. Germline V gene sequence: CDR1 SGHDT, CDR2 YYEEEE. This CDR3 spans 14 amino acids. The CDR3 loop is CASSRTEGDSVLTF. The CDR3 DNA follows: TGTGCCAGCAGCCGTACCGAGGGGGACTCCGTCCTGACTTTC.

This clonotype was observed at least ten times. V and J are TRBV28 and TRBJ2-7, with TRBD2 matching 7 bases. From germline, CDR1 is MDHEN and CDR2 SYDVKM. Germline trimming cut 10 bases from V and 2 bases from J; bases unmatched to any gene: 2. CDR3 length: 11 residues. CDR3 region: CATGTTYEQYF. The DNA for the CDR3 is TGTGCCACTGGGACTACCTACGAGCAGTACTTC.

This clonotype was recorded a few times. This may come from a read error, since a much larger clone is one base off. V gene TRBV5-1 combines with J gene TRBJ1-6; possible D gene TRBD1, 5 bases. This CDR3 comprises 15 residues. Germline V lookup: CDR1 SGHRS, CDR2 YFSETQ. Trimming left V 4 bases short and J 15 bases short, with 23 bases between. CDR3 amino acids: CASSDQTVGDTHLHF. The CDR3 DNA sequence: TGCGCCAGCAGCGACCAGACAGTCGGAGATACACACCTCCACTTT.

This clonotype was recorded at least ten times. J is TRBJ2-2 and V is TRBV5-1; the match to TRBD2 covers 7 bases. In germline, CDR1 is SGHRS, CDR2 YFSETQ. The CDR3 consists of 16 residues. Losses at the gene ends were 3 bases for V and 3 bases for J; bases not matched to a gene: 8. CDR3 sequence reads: CASSSGLSSDTGELFF. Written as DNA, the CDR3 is TGCGCCAGCAGCTCGGGACTATCCTCGGACACCGGGGAGCTGTTTTTT.

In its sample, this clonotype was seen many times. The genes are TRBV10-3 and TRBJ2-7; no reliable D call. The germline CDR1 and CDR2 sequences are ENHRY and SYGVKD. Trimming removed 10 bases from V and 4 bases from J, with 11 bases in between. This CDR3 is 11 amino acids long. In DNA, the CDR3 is TGTGCCACTACTCGTGAGTACGAGCAGTACTTC. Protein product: CATTREYEQYF.

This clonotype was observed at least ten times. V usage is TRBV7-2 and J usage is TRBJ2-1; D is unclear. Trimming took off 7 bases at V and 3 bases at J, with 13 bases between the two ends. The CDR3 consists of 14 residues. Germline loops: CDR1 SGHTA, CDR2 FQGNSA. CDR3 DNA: TGTGCCAGCACCAAAATAGGTCTCTACAATGAGCAGTTCTTC. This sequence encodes CASTKIGLYNEQFF. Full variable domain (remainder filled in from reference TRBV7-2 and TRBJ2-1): GAGVSQSPSNKVTEKGKDVELRCDPISGHTALYWYRQSLGQGLEFLIYFQGNSAPDKSGLPSDRFSAERTGGSVSTLTIQRTQQEDSAVYLCASTKIGLYNEQFFGPGTRLTVL.

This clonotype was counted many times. CDR3 amino acids: CASSLGTYEQYF. The DNA for the CDR3 is TGTGCCAGCAGCTTAGGGACCTACGAGCAGTACTTC. The chain has TRBV7-4 and TRBJ2-7; no reliable D call. The CDR3 has 12 amino acids. The germline CDR1 and CDR2 sequences are SGHVT and SQSDAQ. The V end was cut by 1 base, the J end by 2 bases, with 3 bases between.

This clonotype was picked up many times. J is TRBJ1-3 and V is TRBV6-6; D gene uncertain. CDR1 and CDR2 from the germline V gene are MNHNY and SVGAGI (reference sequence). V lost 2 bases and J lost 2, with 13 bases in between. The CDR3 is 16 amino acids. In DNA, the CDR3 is TGTGCCAGCAGTTACGAGCTAGGTATACCTGGAAACACCATATATTTT. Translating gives CASSYELGIPGNTIYF.

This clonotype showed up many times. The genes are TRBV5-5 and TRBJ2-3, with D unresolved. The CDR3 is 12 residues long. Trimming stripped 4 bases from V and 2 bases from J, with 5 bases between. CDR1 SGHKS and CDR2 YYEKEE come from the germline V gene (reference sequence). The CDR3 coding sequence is TGTGCCAGCAGCGGAATCACAGATACGCAGTATTTT. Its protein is CASSGITDTQYF. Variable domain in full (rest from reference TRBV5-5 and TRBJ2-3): DAGVTQSPTHLIKTRGQQVTLRCSPISGHKSVSWYQQVLGQGPQFIFQYYEKEERGRGNFPDRFSARQFPNYSSELNVNALLLGDSALYLCASSGITDTQYFGPGTRLTVL.

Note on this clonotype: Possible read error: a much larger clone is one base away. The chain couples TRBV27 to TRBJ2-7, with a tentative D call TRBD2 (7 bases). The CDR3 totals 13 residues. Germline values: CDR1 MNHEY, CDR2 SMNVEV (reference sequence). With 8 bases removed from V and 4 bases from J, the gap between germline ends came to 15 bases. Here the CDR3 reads CASQCEGGYEQYF. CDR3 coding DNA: TGTGCCAGCCAATGCGAGGGGGGGTACGAGCAGTACTTC.

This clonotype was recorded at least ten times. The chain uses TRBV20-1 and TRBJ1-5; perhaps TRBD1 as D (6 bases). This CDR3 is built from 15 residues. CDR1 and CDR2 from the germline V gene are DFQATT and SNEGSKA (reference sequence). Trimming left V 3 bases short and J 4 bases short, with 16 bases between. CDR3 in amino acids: CSARDWQGRNQPQHF. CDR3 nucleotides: TGCAGTGCTAGGGACTGGCAGGGGCGGAATCAGCCCCAGCATTTT.

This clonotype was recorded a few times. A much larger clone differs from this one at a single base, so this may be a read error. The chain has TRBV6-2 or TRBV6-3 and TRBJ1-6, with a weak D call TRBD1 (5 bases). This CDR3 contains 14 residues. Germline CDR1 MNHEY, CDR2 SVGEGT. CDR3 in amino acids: CASSYGDLGSPLNF. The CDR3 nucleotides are TGTGCCAGCAGTTACGGGGACCTGGGATCACCCCTCAACTTT.

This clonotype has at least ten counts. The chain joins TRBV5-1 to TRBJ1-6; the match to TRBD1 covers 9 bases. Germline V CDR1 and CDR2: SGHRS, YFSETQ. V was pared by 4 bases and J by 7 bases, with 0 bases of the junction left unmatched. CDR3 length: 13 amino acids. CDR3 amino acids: CASSGTGNSPLHF. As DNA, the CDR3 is TGCGCCAGCAGCGGGACAGGGAATTCACCCCTCCACTTT.

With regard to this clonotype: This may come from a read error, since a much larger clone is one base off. The CDR3 DNA sequence: TGTGCCAGCAGGGAAACAGGGGGTCTTGGAAAAACCATATATTTT. It encodes CASRETGGLGKTIYF. The chain carries TRBV28 and TRBJ1-3; 8 bases fit TRBD1. CDR1 is MDHEN and CDR2 is SYDVKM in the germline V gene. This CDR3 has 15 residues.

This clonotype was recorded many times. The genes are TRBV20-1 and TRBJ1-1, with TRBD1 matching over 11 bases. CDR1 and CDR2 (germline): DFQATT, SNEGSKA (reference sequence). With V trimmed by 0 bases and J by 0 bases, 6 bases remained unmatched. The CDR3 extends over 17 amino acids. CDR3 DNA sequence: TGCAGTGCTAGAGATATCGGGACAGGGGGAATGAACACTGAAGCTTTCTTT. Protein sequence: CSARDIGTGGMNTEAFF.

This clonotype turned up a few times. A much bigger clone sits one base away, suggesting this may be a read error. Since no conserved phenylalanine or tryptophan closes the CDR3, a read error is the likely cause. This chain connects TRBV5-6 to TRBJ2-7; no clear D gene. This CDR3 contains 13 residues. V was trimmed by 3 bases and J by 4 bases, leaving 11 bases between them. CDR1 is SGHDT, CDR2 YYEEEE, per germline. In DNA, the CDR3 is TGTGCCAGCAGCTCCGGGCCTCCTTACGAGCAGTACATC. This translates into CASSSGPPYEQYI.

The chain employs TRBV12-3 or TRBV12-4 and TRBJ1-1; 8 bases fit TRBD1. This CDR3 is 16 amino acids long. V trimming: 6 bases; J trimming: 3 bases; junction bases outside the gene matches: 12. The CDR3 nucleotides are TGTGCCAGCAGATCGGACAGGGTACTAACTTACACTGAAGCTTTCTTT. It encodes CASRSDRVLTYTEAFF.